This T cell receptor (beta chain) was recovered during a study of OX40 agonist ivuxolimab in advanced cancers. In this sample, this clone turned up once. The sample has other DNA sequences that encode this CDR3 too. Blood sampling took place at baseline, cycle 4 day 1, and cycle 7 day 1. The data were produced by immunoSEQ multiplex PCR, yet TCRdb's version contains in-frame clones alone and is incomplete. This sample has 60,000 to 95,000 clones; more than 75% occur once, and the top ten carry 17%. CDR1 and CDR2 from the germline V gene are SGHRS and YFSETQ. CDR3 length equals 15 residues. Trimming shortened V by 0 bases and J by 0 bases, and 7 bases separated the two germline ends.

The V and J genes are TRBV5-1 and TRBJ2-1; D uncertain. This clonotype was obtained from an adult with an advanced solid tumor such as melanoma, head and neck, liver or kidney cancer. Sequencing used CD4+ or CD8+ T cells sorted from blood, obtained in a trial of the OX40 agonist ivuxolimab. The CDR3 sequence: CASSLDGSSYNEQFF. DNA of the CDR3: TGCGCCAGCAGCTTGGACGGAAGCTCCTACAATGAGCAGTTCTTC.